These 30 T cell receptor beta chains were all obtained from the same sample, sequenced in a study of T-cell reconstitution after alpha-beta-depleted transplantation in children. Preparation of the TCRbeta library was carried out with unique molecular identifiers. TCRdb analysed the PCR reads with MiXCR anew, one entry per CDR3 protein. The sample includes around 500,000 distinct CDR3 sequences, around 13% seen only once; the top ten take approximately 5.4%. Sample: PBMCs from the stem cell graft donor, taken from the stem cell graft. Every receptor here comes from a human donor who donated a stem cell graft to a child with combined immunodeficiency.

This rearrangement joins TRBV7-2 to TRBJ2-7; TRBD1 matches at 7 bases. The CDR3 contains 12 residues. The trim removed 4 bases at V and 9 bases at J, leaving 6 bases unmatched. Germline lookup yields CDR1 SGHTA and CDR2 FQGNSA. The CDR3 reads CASSYRGDRQYF. The CDR3 DNA reads TGTGCCAGCAGCTACCGAGGGGACAGGCAGTACTTC. The full variable domain, completed using reference TRBV7-2 and TRBJ2-7, is GAGVSQSPSNKVTEKGKDVELRCDPISGHTALYWYRQSLGQGLEFLIYFQGNSAPDKSGLPSDRFSAERTGGSVSTLTIQRTQQEDSAVYLCASSYRGDRQYFGPGTRLTVT.

This clonotype was counted only a few times. The chain recombines TRBV6-2 or TRBV6-3 with TRBJ1-2; 10 bases match TRBD1. The trim removed 4 bases at V and 8 bases at J, leaving 7 bases unmatched. This CDR3 has 14 amino acids. CDR1 MNHEY and CDR2 SVGEGT come from the germline V gene. The CDR3 DNA reads as TGTGCCAGCAGTTCCCGGGACAGGGGCAGGGGCTACACCTTC. Its translation is CASSSRDRGRGYTF.

This clonotype was counted between two and nine times. The chain links TRBV6-2 or TRBV6-3 to TRBJ2-7; D is possibly TRBD1 (6 bases). Germline values: CDR1 MNHEY, CDR2 SVGEGT. This CDR3 spans 13 amino acids. The germline V and J ends were trimmed by 6 bases and 4 bases, with 13 bases remaining between them. The CDR3 DNA reads TGTGCCAGCAGAAGACAGGTCCAGTACGAGCAGTACTTC. It is translated as CASRRQVQYEQYF.

The chain employs TRBV28 and TRBJ2-7; D is tentatively TRBD1 or TRBD2 (5 bases each). The CDR3 runs to 14 residues. The germline CDR1 and CDR2 sequences are MDHEN and SYDVKM. V gave up 2 bases and J gave up 11 bases, with 19 bases separating them. CDR3 in DNA: TGTGCCAGCAGTTTACTCGGTGTTCGGGGACCGGAGTACTTC. Translated: CASSLLGVRGPEYF.

This clonotype was seen repeatedly, ten times or more. The chain combines TRBV12-3 or TRBV12-4 with TRBJ2-1; D assignment may be TRBD1 or TRBD2 (5 bases each). The V and J ends lost 8 bases and 0 bases respectively, with 14 bases between them. The CDR3 sequence is 15 residues long. This chain's CDR3 is CASSLGQSSYNEQFF. The DNA for the CDR3 is TGTGCCAGCTCACTAGGACAAAGCTCCTACAATGAGCAGTTCTTC.

This clonotype was found a few times. V gene TRBV7-2 combines with J gene TRBJ1-5, with D possibly TRBD1 on 5 matching bases. Trimming took 4 bases from V and 3 from J, leaving 10 bases between them. This CDR3 is built from 14 residues. The germline V gene encodes CDR1 SGHTA and CDR2 FQGNSA. CDR3 in amino acids: CASSYTGFNQPQHF. CDR3 DNA sequence: TGTGCCAGCAGCTACACAGGATTCAATCAGCCCCAGCATTTT.

This clonotype was detected many times. The chain carries TRBV12-3 or TRBV12-4 and TRBJ2-5; no reliable D call. V was pared by 6 bases and J by 7 bases, with 15 bases between. This CDR3 comprises 13 residues. The CDR3 DNA reads TGTGCCAGCAGCTGGGTCAGAGTTGGGACCCAGTACTTC. Residues: CASSWVRVGTQYF.

This clonotype was detected only a few times. The CDR3 loop reads CASSLGTDGLADGYTF. The DNA for the CDR3 is TGCGCCAGCAGCTTGGGTACGGACGGCTTGGCGGATGGCTACACCTTC. This chain connects TRBV5-1 to TRBJ1-2; D is ambiguous. The CDR3 has 16 amino acids. With 0 bases removed from V and 6 bases from J, the gap between germline ends came to 18 bases. The germline V gene encodes CDR1 SGHRS and CDR2 YFSETQ.

This clonotype was picked up many times. V gene TRBV20-1 combines with J gene TRBJ2-1; 9 bases are a match to TRBD2. Germline CDR1 reads DFQATT; CDR2 reads SNEGSKA (reference sequence). V shed 7 bases and J 8 bases; nucleotides not matched to a gene: 9. The CDR3 has 13 amino acids. CDR3 sequence reads: CSVAGTSPDEQFF. Written as DNA, the CDR3 is TGCAGTGTTGCCGGGACTAGCCCCGATGAGCAGTTCTTC.

The chain has TRBV4-2 and TRBJ2-3; the match to TRBD2 covers 7 bases. The CDR3 length is 17 residues. CDR1 LGHNA and CDR2 YNFKEQ come from the germline V gene. V dropped 1 base and J dropped 2; count of bases not matched to a gene: 9. The CDR3 nucleotides read TGTGCCAGCAGCCAAGGGGGGGGGGGACGGCCCACAGATACGCAGTATTTT. Translation gives CASSQGGGGRPTDTQYF.

V is TRBV5-6 and J is TRBJ2-3, with 14 nucleotides matching TRBD2. CDR3 length equals 15 residues. V was clipped by 6 bases and J by 5 bases; unmatched bases: 5. CDR1 is SGHDT and CDR2 is YYEEEE in the germline V gene. The DNA of the CDR3 is TGTGCCAGCACCTCCGGGACTAGCGGGGGAGATACGCAGTATTTT. It specifies CASTSGTSGGDTQYF.

This clonotype was observed many times. The chain recombines TRBV29-1 with TRBJ1-1; D uncertain. Germline loops: CDR1 SQVTM, CDR2 ANQGSEA. V was pared by 4 bases and J by 3 bases, with 6 bases between. The CDR3 has 11 amino acids. The CDR3 protein is CSVGFDTEAFF. CDR3 in DNA: TGCAGCGTTGGGTTTGACACTGAAGCTTTCTTT.

The gene calls are TRBV20-1 and TRBJ2-1; D call uncertain. Per germline, CDR1 DFQATT and CDR2 SNEGSKA (reference sequence). There are 12 residues in the CDR3. Trimming took 5 bases from V and 7 from J, leaving 12 bases between them. CDR3 residues: CSAPQIMNEQFF. CDR3 DNA: TGCAGTGCTCCCCAGATAATGAATGAGCAGTTCTTC.

Ten or more counts support this clonotype. This chain joins TRBV10-3 and TRBJ2-1, with 10 bases lining up with TRBD1. J was trimmed by 8 bases and V by 3 bases; bases with no gene match: 7. The CDR3 sequence is 15 residues long. From germline, CDR1 is ENHRY and CDR2 SYGVKD. CDR3: CAISDRYDRGHEQFF. CDR3 DNA: TGTGCCATCAGTGACCGATACGACAGGGGGCATGAGCAGTTCTTC.

This clonotype was counted many times. The CDR3 spells CASSSVGGRAGDTQYF. In DNA form, the CDR3 reads TGTGCCAGCAGCTCCGTAGGCGGGAGGGCCGGGGATACGCAGTATTTT. The chain has TRBV7-3 and TRBJ2-3; 9 nucleotides agree with TRBD2. Germline V gives CDR1 SGHTA, CDR2 FQGTGA. The CDR3 contains 16 residues. J was trimmed by 6 bases and V by 4 bases; bases with no gene match: 11.

Ten or more counts support this clonotype. The chain has TRBV4-2 and TRBJ1-4, with D possibly TRBD1 on 5 matching bases. The CDR3 loop spans 16 amino acids. V lost 1 base, J lost 5 bases, and 14 bases lay in between. In germline, CDR1 is LGHNA, CDR2 YNFKEQ. CDR3 sequence reads: CASSQGIQAVNEKLFF. As DNA, the CDR3 is TGTGCCAGCAGCCAAGGAATACAGGCGGTCAATGAAAAACTGTTTTTT.

The rearrangement uses TRBV29-1 and TRBJ2-5, with 8 bases identical to TRBD2. The junction had 12 bases not matched to a gene; V was cut back by 6 bases and J by 3 bases. The CDR3 length is 15 residues. CDR1 is SQVTM, CDR2 ANQGSEA, per germline. CDR3 bases: TGCAGCGTCCGTCCCCTGGGACTAGATAAAGAGACCCAGTACTTC. It is translated as CSVRPLGLDKETQYF.

This clonotype has only a few counts. The chain joins TRBV15 to TRBJ2-1; D ambiguous. CDR1 LNHNV and CDR2 YYDKDF come from the germline V gene (reference sequence). The CDR3 sequence is 14 residues long. V was shortened by 5 bases and J by 6 bases, with 14 bases between the two germline ends. Written as DNA, the CDR3 is TGTGCCACCAGCGGGTTCTTAACCGGCAATGAGCAGTTCTTC. Protein product: CATSGFLTGNEQFF.

The chain employs TRBV20-1 and TRBJ2-1; no definite D call. The CDR3 spans 14 residues. V lost 6 bases to trimming and J lost 5 bases, with 17 bases between them. Germline CDR1 is DFQATT and CDR2 is SNEGSKA (reference sequence). The CDR3 sequence is CSAGPSYGNNEQFF. For the CDR3, the DNA is TGCAGTGCCGGACCCTCCTATGGGAACAATGAGCAGTTCTTC.

This clonotype has at least ten counts. V usage is TRBV25-1 and J usage is TRBJ1-6; D not certain. The CDR3 contains 15 residues. CDR1 is MGHDK, CDR2 SYGVNS, per germline. With 4 bases removed from V and 10 bases from J, the gap between germline ends came to 17 bases. CDR3 sequence reads: CASSARRVGGSPLHF. CDR3 bases: TGTGCCAGCAGTGCTCGGAGGGTAGGTGGCTCACCCCTCCACTTT.

This clonotype was observed a few times. The chain employs TRBV10-3 and TRBJ2-1; 13 bases are shared with TRBD2. CDR1 and CDR2 from the germline V gene are ENHRY and SYGVKD. Unmatched junction bases numbered 7, after V lost 3 bases and J lost 8 bases. CDR3 length: 16 residues. The CDR3 protein is CAISDPGTSGIHEQFF. The DNA for the CDR3 is TGTGCCATCAGTGATCCCGGGACTAGCGGGATTCATGAGCAGTTCTTC.

The sample holds many counts of this clonotype. The rearrangement links TRBV2 to TRBJ2-7; 11 nucleotides match TRBD2. After removal of 4 bases from V and 7 bases from J, the junction contained 18 bases not matched to a gene. The CDR3 sequence is 18 residues long. CDR1 SNHLY and CDR2 FYNNEI come from the germline V gene. The CDR3 nucleotides are TGTGCCAGCAGTGCATCCGGGACTAGCGGAAAAGACCCCTGGGAGCAGTACTTC. This sequence encodes CASSASGTSGKDPWEQYF.

The chain uses TRBV5-6 and TRBJ2-3; D is ambiguous. CDR1 and CDR2 (germline): SGHDT, YYEEEE. This CDR3 comprises 11 residues. Trimming left V 3 bases short and J 6 bases short, with 5 bases between. The CDR3 DNA follows: TGTGCCAGCAGCTACTATGATACGCAGTATTTT. Amino acid sequence: CASSYYDTQYF.

This clonotype was counted a few times. J is TRBJ2-7 and V is TRBV27, with 9 bases lining up with TRBD1. Per germline, CDR1 MNHEY and CDR2 SMNVEV (reference sequence). This CDR3 has 15 amino acids. The V gene end was trimmed by 6 bases and the J gene end by 2 bases; junction bases not matched to a gene: 8. The CDR3 coding sequence is TGTGCCAGCAGACGGGACAGGGAGACTACCTACGAGCAGTACTTC. This codes for CASRRDRETTYEQYF.

This clonotype was counted at least ten times. This chain connects TRBV5-6 to TRBJ2-3, with 8 nucleotides matching TRBD1. V gave up 4 bases and J gave up 4 bases; unmatched junction bases: 14. This CDR3 is 17 amino acids long. CDR1 SGHDT and CDR2 YYEEEE come from the germline V gene. The CDR3 nucleotides read TGTGCCAGCAGCCCCGACTTGGACAGGGCCTTGCCAGATACGCAGTATTTT. Translating it yields CASSPDLDRALPDTQYF. The full variable domain, rest sourced from reference TRBV5-6 and TRBJ2-3, is DAGVTQSPTHLIKTRGQQVTLRCSPKSGHDTVSWYQQALGQGPQFIFQYYEEEERQRGNFPDRFSGHQFPNYSSELNVNALLLGDSALYLCASSPDLDRALPDTQYFGPGTRLTVL.

This clonotype was picked up many times. This chain joins TRBV7-9 and TRBJ2-1; D not certain. CDR1 SEHNR and CDR2 FQNEAQ come from the germline V gene (reference sequence). The CDR3 is made up of 17 amino acids. The V end was cut by 5 bases, the J end by 4 bases, with 21 bases between. For the CDR3, the DNA is TGTGCCAGCAGCATAATCCCCCCGGCTCCAAGGTACAATGAGCAGTTCTTC. This codes for CASSIIPPAPRYNEQFF. Based on the CDR3 plus reference TRBV7-9 and TRBJ2-1, the full variable domain is DTGVSQNPRHKITKRGQNVTFRCDPISEHNRLYWYRQTLGQGPEFLTYFQNEAQLEKSRLLSDRFSAERPKGSFSTLEIQRTEQGDSAMYLCASSIIPPAPRYNEQFFGPGTRLTVL.

This clonotype was counted ten times or more. The chain links TRBV24-1 to TRBJ2-1; 7 bases fit TRBD2. The CDR3 loop spans 15 amino acids. Trimming took 5 bases from V and 0 from J; bases not matched to a gene: 3. In germline, CDR1 is KGHDR, CDR2 SFDVKD. The CDR3 protein is CATSAGGGSYNEQFF. The CDR3, as DNA: TGTGCCACCAGTGCCGGCGGGGGCTCCTACAATGAGCAGTTCTTC.

This clonotype was found a few times. The rearrangement joins TRBV19 to TRBJ1-1, with D perhaps TRBD1 (5 bases). Per the germline V gene, CDR1 is LNHDA and CDR2 is SQIVND (reference sequence). This CDR3 is built from 13 residues. V dropped 3 bases and J dropped 6 bases, with 11 bases sitting between them. CDR3 coding DNA: TGTGCCAGTAGTATGGGGGGGTTGGCTGAAGCTTTCTTT. Protein sequence: CASSMGGLAEAFF.

This clonotype was counted between two and nine times. The chain couples TRBV12-3 or TRBV12-4 to TRBJ2-1; D unclear. V was cut by 4 bases and J by 8 bases, with 15 bases left in between. CDR3 length: 14 residues. The CDR3 protein is CASSSLGAGDEQFF. DNA of the CDR3: TGTGCCAGCAGTTCGCTCGGAGCAGGTGATGAGCAGTTCTTC.

The chain recombines TRBV10-3 with TRBJ2-1; D is unresolved. The CDR3 extends over 16 amino acids. CDR1 and CDR2 (germline): ENHRY, SYGVKD. Trimming took off 0 bases at V and 0 bases at J, with 9 bases between the two ends. For the CDR3, the DNA is TGTGCCATCAGTGAGTCTGCGCCAAGCTCCTACAATGAGCAGTTCTTC. Residues: CAISESAPSSYNEQFF.